A selection of T cell receptor beta chains follows, all from one sample in a study of blood T cell repertoires in COVID-19. Method: immunoSEQ multiplex PCR; TCRdb's copy keeps in-frame clones and lacks some. The table has approximately 63,000 clones, approximately 80% seen once. The sequencing input was peripheral blood. These TCRs come from a woman over 75 with acute or convalescent COVID-19. Each CDR3 is given with its conserved first and last residue. The order of the fields is clone size, J gene, V gene, D gene, CDR3 DNA, CDR3 protein. A D gene is named only where the DNA matches it firmly. The size of a clone is reported for some rows only, either as once, few or many, or as a class for expanded clones.

clone size: once; J gene: TRBJ2-7; V gene: TRBV7-8; D gene: TRBD2; CDR3 DNA: TGTGCCAGCAGCTTCCCGGAGGACGGGACTAGATCTGTCTACGAGCAGTACTTC; CDR3 protein: CASSFPEDGTRSVYEQYF
clone size: .; J gene: TRBJ2-7; V gene: TRBV4-3; D gene: TRBD1; CDR3 DNA: TGCGCCAGCAGCCAATCACAGGGGGGCTACGAGCAGTACTTC; CDR3 protein: CASSQSQGGYEQYF
clone size: .; J gene: TRBJ2-3; V gene: TRBV5-1; D gene: .; CDR3 DNA: TGCGCCAGCAGGGGGACTGATGCGGATACGCAGTATTTT; CDR3 protein: CASRGTDADTQYF
clone size: few; J gene: TRBJ2-6; V gene: TRBV27; D gene: TRBD1; CDR3 DNA: TGTGCCAGCAGTCCCTGGACAGGTTTAACTGGGGCCAACGTCCTGACTTTC; CDR3 protein: CASSPWTGLTGANVLTF
clone size: few; J gene: TRBJ2-7; V gene: TRBV7-9; D gene: .; CDR3 DNA: TGTGCCAGCAGCTTCGTCGCAGGGCCCTACGAGCAGTACTTC; CDR3 protein: CASSFVAGPYEQYF
clone size: .; J gene: TRBJ2-3; V gene: TRBV19; D gene: .; CDR3 DNA: TGTGCCAGTAGTATTGGAGCTAGCCCCTCAGTTACGCAGTATTTT; CDR3 protein: CASSIGASPSVTQYF
clone size: .; J gene: TRBJ1-4; V gene: TRBV28; D gene: TRBD1; CDR3 DNA: TGTGCCAGCAGTTTAAGACCGGGACAGGGGAGTGAAAAACTGTTTTTT; CDR3 protein: CASSLRPGQGSEKLFF
clone size: .; J gene: TRBJ2-7; V gene: TRBV6-5; D gene: .; CDR3 DNA: TGTGCCAGCAGTTACTACGGGAAGCAGTACTTC; CDR3 protein: CASSYYGKQYF
clone size: .; J gene: TRBJ1-5; V gene: TRBV5-6; D gene: .; CDR3 DNA: TGTGCCAGCAGCCATGGCCGTCAGGGGATCAATCAGCCCCAGCATTTT; CDR3 protein: CASSHGRQGINQPQHF
clone size: .; J gene: TRBJ2-5; V gene: TRBV7-9; D gene: TRBD2; CDR3 DNA: TGTGCCAGCAGCTTGGGACGGACTAGGGAGACCCAGTACTTC; CDR3 protein: CASSLGRTRETQYF
clone size: once; J gene: TRBJ2-1; V gene: TRBV19; D gene: TRBD2; CDR3 DNA: TGTGCCAGTAGTTGGGGTTCGAGCGGGGCCTACAATGAGCAGTTCTTC; CDR3 protein: CASSWGSSGAYNEQFF
clone size: .; J gene: TRBJ1-2; V gene: TRBV28; D gene: TRBD1; CDR3 DNA: TGTGCCAGCAGTTTAAGGGACAGAGTATATGGCTACACCTTC; CDR3 protein: CASSLRDRVYGYTF
clone size: .; J gene: TRBJ2-1; V gene: TRBV11-2; D gene: .; CDR3 DNA: TGTGCCAGCAGCTTTTCCCGGGGGAGGGGGGCCAATGAGCAGTTCTTC; CDR3 protein: CASSFSRGRGANEQFF
clone size: .; J gene: TRBJ2-2; V gene: TRBV6-5; D gene: .; CDR3 DNA: TGTGCCAGCCGCGCGACCGGGGAGCTGTTTTTT; CDR3 protein: CASRATGELFF
clone size: .; J gene: TRBJ2-7; V gene: TRBV7-2; D gene: TRBD2; CDR3 DNA: TGTGCCAGCAGCCCGCCGAGGGTAGCGGGAGGTGGTCGCGACGAGCAGTACTTC; CDR3 protein: CASSPPRVAGGGRDEQYF
clone size: .; J gene: TRBJ1-1; V gene: TRBV29-1; D gene: TRBD1; CDR3 DNA: TGCAGCGCCCTGGGACAGGTTGGCACTGAAGCTTTCTTT; CDR3 protein: CSALGQVGTEAFF
clone size: .; J gene: TRBJ2-6; V gene: TRBV19; D gene: TRBD1; CDR3 DNA: TGTGCCAGTAGTATCTGGGGGACAGGGTACGCCGGGGCCAACGTCCTGACTTTC; CDR3 protein: CASSIWGTGYAGANVLTF
clone size: many; J gene: TRBJ2-1; V gene: TRBV28; D gene: .; CDR3 DNA: TGTGCCAGCAGTTGGTCCCTAGCGCGAGACAATGAGCAGTTCTTC; CDR3 protein: CASSWSLARDNEQFF
clone size: once; J gene: TRBJ1-5; V gene: TRBV7-9; D gene: .; CDR3 DNA: TGTGCCAGCAGCTTATCAGGGAACGGCAATCAGCCCCAGCATTTT; CDR3 protein: CASSLSGNGNQPQHF
clone size: few; J gene: TRBJ2-4; V gene: TRBV2; D gene: .; CDR3 DNA: TGTGCCAGCATTGGAGGGGAAAACATTCAGTACTTC; CDR3 protein: CASIGGENIQYF
clone size: .; J gene: TRBJ1-5; V gene: TRBV27; D gene: TRBD1; CDR3 DNA: TGTGCCAGCAGTTTAGCCGGGACAGTGGGCAATCAGCCCCAGCATTTT; CDR3 protein: CASSLAGTVGNQPQHF
clone size: few; J gene: TRBJ2-1; V gene: TRBV3-1/TRBV3-2; D gene: TRBD2; CDR3 DNA: TGTGCCAGCAGCCAAGCCTTGACTAGCCTAGGCGATGAGCAGTTCTTC; CDR3 protein: CASSQALTSLGDEQFF
clone size: .; J gene: TRBJ1-1; V gene: TRBV5-1; D gene: .; CDR3 DNA: TGCGCCAGCAGCCCAACTGCGGGGGGAACTGAAGCTTTCTTT; CDR3 protein: CASSPTAGGTEAFF
clone size: .; J gene: TRBJ1-4; V gene: TRBV3-1/TRBV3-2; D gene: .; CDR3 DNA: TGTGCCAGCAGCCGTGGGCCGGGGGAAAAACTGTTTTTT; CDR3 protein: CASSRGPGEKLFF
clone size: .; J gene: TRBJ1-5; V gene: TRBV28; D gene: .; CDR3 DNA: TGTGCCAGCCTAAGTGCAGGCCAGCCCCAGCATTTT; CDR3 protein: CASLSAGQPQHF
clone size: .; J gene: TRBJ2-7; V gene: TRBV25-1; D gene: .; CDR3 DNA: TGTGCCAGCAGTGGACAGGTCTACGAGCAGTACTTC; CDR3 protein: CASSGQVYEQYF
clone size: .; J gene: TRBJ2-3; V gene: TRBV18; D gene: .; CDR3 DNA: TGTGCCAGCTCACCCCGTCCAGGGGGGAGAAGAGATACGCAGTATTTT; CDR3 protein: CASSPRPGGRRDTQYF
clone size: .; J gene: TRBJ1-3; V gene: TRBV28; D gene: TRBD1; CDR3 DNA: TGTGCCAGCAGCAGGCCAGGGGGCCGCGACACCATATATTTT; CDR3 protein: CASSRPGGRDTIYF
clone size: .; J gene: TRBJ2-2; V gene: TRBV27; D gene: TRBD1; CDR3 DNA: TGTGCCAGCAGTTTCGTTCAGGGGGACACCGGGGAGCTGTTTTTT; CDR3 protein: CASSFVQGDTGELFF
clone size: .; J gene: TRBJ2-7; V gene: TRBV18; D gene: .; CDR3 DNA: TGTGCCAGCTCACCCCCGAGCTTCCGCTACGAGCAGTACTTC; CDR3 protein: CASSPPSFRYEQYF
clone size: .; J gene: TRBJ2-7; V gene: TRBV27; D gene: TRBD1; CDR3 DNA: TGTGCCAGCAGTTCCGGACAGGGGGTTATCTACGAGCAGTACTTC; CDR3 protein: CASSSGQGVIYEQYF
clone size: .; J gene: TRBJ2-1; V gene: TRBV5-1; D gene: TRBD2; CDR3 DNA: TGCGCCAGCAGGCGGGGGGACAACAATGAGCAGTTCTTC; CDR3 protein: CASRRGDNNEQFF
clone size: .; J gene: TRBJ1-6; V gene: TRBV19; D gene: TRBD1; CDR3 DNA: TGTGCCAGTAGTAACCGGGACAGGGGTTCACCCCTCCACTTT; CDR3 protein: CASSNRDRGSPLHF
clone size: .; J gene: TRBJ1-3; V gene: TRBV28; D gene: .; CDR3 DNA: TGTGCCAGCAAGGGGTTATCAAACACCATATATTTT; CDR3 protein: CASKGLSNTIYF
clone size: once; J gene: TRBJ2-3; V gene: TRBV9; D gene: TRBD1; CDR3 DNA: TGTGCCAGCAGCTTCCGGACAGGGGGCACAGATACGCAGTATTTT; CDR3 protein: CASSFRTGGTDTQYF
clone size: .; J gene: TRBJ1-2; V gene: TRBV5-1; D gene: .; CDR3 DNA: TGCGCCAGCAGCTCGGACAGCCGGAGGCCCAATGGCTACACCTTC; CDR3 protein: CASSSDSRRPNGYTF
clone size: few; J gene: TRBJ1-5; V gene: TRBV7-9; D gene: .; CDR3 DNA: TGTGCCAGCAGCTTAGCCCGGGATGGCAATCAGCCCCAGCATTTT; CDR3 protein: CASSLARDGNQPQHF
clone size: .; J gene: TRBJ1-5; V gene: TRBV28; D gene: .; CDR3 DNA: TGTGCCAGCAGTCCGGCAAGGGGGGGCCAGCCCCAGCATTTT; CDR3 protein: CASSPARGGQPQHF
clone size: .; J gene: TRBJ1-2; V gene: TRBV6-5; D gene: .; CDR3 DNA: TGTGCCAGCAGTTACTTCCCGGGGACACTCCATGGCTACACCTTC; CDR3 protein: CASSYFPGTLHGYTF
clone size: .; J gene: TRBJ1-1; V gene: TRBV4-1; D gene: TRBD1; CDR3 DNA: TGCGCCAGCAGCCAATCGGAACAGGGGCTCATCATGAACACTGAAGCTTTCTTT; CDR3 protein: CASSQSEQGLIMNTEAFF
clone size: .; J gene: TRBJ1-5; V gene: TRBV28; D gene: .; CDR3 DNA: TGTGCCAGCAGTACACAGGCGAGCGGCAATCAGCCCCAGCATTTT; CDR3 protein: CASSTQASGNQPQHF
clone size: .; J gene: TRBJ1-1; V gene: TRBV6-5; D gene: TRBD1; CDR3 DNA: TGTGCCAGCAGTTATCCAGAGGGGGCCTCTTTCTTT; CDR3 protein: CASSYPEGASFF
clone size: .; J gene: TRBJ2-3; V gene: TRBV28; D gene: TRBD2; CDR3 DNA: TGTGCCAGCAGTTTATTGGGACTAGCGGGAGGCGGAGATACGCAGTATTTT; CDR3 protein: CASSLLGLAGGGDTQYF
clone size: .; J gene: TRBJ2-1; V gene: TRBV3-1/TRBV3-2; D gene: .; CDR3 DNA: TGTGCCAGCAGCCATTGGAAAGGGGACTCCAACAATGAGCAGTTCTTC; CDR3 protein: CASSHWKGDSNNEQFF
clone size: .; J gene: TRBJ2-7; V gene: TRBV10-2; D gene: TRBD2; CDR3 DNA: TGCGCCAGCAGTGAGTCGGCCAGCGGGAGAAGGGGGGGCGAGCAGTACTTC; CDR3 protein: CASSESASGRRGGEQYF
clone size: .; J gene: TRBJ2-1; V gene: TRBV24-1; D gene: TRBD1; CDR3 DNA: TGTGCCACCAGCCCGGGACAGGGGGTCGGGCGGGAGAGGGATGAGCAGTTCTTC; CDR3 protein: CATSPGQGVGRERDEQFF
clone size: few; J gene: TRBJ1-2; V gene: TRBV5-6; D gene: .; CDR3 DNA: TGTGCCAGCAGCTTTACAGAAGCAGGGGACTATGGCTACACCTTC; CDR3 protein: CASSFTEAGDYGYTF
clone size: .; J gene: TRBJ2-7; V gene: TRBV29-1; D gene: TRBD2; CDR3 DNA: TGCAGCGTTGTGGGAGGGAATTCCTACGAGCAGTACTTC; CDR3 protein: CSVVGGNSYEQYF
clone size: .; J gene: TRBJ1-1; V gene: TRBV6-5; D gene: TRBD1; CDR3 DNA: TGTGCAGCCAAGGACAGGCGGCCGGATGAAGCTTTCTTT; CDR3 protein: CAAKDRRPDEAFF
clone size: few; J gene: TRBJ1-2; V gene: TRBV7-2; D gene: .; CDR3 DNA: TGTGCCAGCAGACAGGGAGGGTATGGCTACACCTTC; CDR3 protein: CASRQGGYGYTF
clone size: .; J gene: TRBJ2-7; V gene: TRBV4-1; D gene: TRBD2; CDR3 DNA: TGCGCCAGCAGAGGGCTAGCGGAATACGAGCAGTACTTC; CDR3 protein: CASRGLAEYEQYF
clone size: .; J gene: TRBJ1-4; V gene: TRBV2; D gene: .; CDR3 DNA: TGTGCCAGCTGGGTTGAGGGTGAAAAACTGTTTTTT; CDR3 protein: CASWVEGEKLFF
clone size: once; J gene: TRBJ2-5; V gene: TRBV28; D gene: TRBD1; CDR3 DNA: TGTGCCAGCAGGATACAGGGGGCCGGAGAGACCCAGTACTTC; CDR3 protein: CASRIQGAGETQYF
clone size: .; J gene: TRBJ2-7; V gene: TRBV3-1/TRBV3-2; D gene: TRBD2; CDR3 DNA: TGTGCCAGCAGCCGGACTAGCGGGACCGAGCAGTACTTC; CDR3 protein: CASSRTSGTEQYF
clone size: .; J gene: TRBJ1-1; V gene: TRBV7-9; D gene: .; CDR3 DNA: TGTGCCAGCAGCTTACAAGGTAGCTTAAACACTGAAGCTTTCTTT; CDR3 protein: CASSLQGSLNTEAFF
clone size: .; J gene: TRBJ2-5; V gene: TRBV4-1; D gene: .; CDR3 DNA: TGCGCCAGCAGCCAGATCGGCAGGAGGCGAGGAGAGACCCAGTACTTC; CDR3 protein: CASSQIGRRRGETQYF
clone size: .; J gene: TRBJ2-3; V gene: TRBV2; D gene: TRBD1; CDR3 DNA: TGTGCCAGCAATTCAATACCGGACAGGGGAGTCCCAGATACGCAGTATTTT; CDR3 protein: CASNSIPDRGVPDTQYF
clone size: .; J gene: TRBJ2-2; V gene: TRBV28; D gene: TRBD1; CDR3 DNA: TGTGCCAGCAGTTTAATAGGGGGCTGGGACGGGGAGCTGTTTTTT; CDR3 protein: CASSLIGGWDGELFF
clone size: .; J gene: TRBJ2-5; V gene: TRBV12-3/TRBV12-4; D gene: .; CDR3 DNA: TGTGCCAGCAGCCTCCGGAGAGCAGAGACCCAGTACTTC; CDR3 protein: CASSLRRAETQYF